These 18 T cell receptor beta chains share one sample of origin, sequenced in a study of metastatic and nonmetastatic thyroid tumors. All patients were treatment-naive before thyroid surgery. From the PCR reads, TCRdb re-called clones with MiXCR. Among approximately 21,000 clones listed, about 30% were seen once. The specimen was tumor tissue. The receptors come from a female donor with papillary thyroid cancer or a benign thyroid nodule (not recorded which). Some clones in this sample may be carry-over from other donors' samples.

J is TRBJ2-7 and V is TRBV5-1, with a possible D match to TRBD2 (5 bases). This CDR3 has 14 amino acids. The ends were cut back, 0 bases at V and 0 bases at J, with 7 bases in the middle. In germline, CDR1 is SGHRS, CDR2 YFSETQ. CDR3 sequence reads: CASSLAGNSYEQYF. The CDR3 DNA follows: TGCGCCAGCAGCTTGGCGGGGAACTCCTACGAGCAGTACTTC.

The rearrangement uses TRBV6-2 or TRBV6-3 and TRBJ2-1; maybe TRBD1 (6 bases). Trimming shortened V by 4 bases and J by 5 bases, and 15 bases separated the two germline ends. The CDR3 loop spans 15 amino acids. Per the germline V gene, CDR1 is MNHEY and CDR2 is SVGEGT. The CDR3 protein is CASSSGQPSNNEQFF. CDR3 in DNA: TGTGCCAGCAGTTCCGGACAGCCGTCCAACAATGAGCAGTTCTTC.

This clone was seen a few times. This rearrangement joins TRBV19 to TRBJ1-3; D call uncertain. Trimming removed 10 bases at V and 2 bases at J, with 15 bases between. The CDR3 runs 14 residues. Germline-derived CDR1 and CDR2 are LNHDA and SQIVND (reference sequence). Written as DNA, the CDR3 is TGTGCCATTAAAACTCGCCATGCTGGAAACACCATATATTTT. Its translation is CAIKTRHAGNTIYF.

This clone came up a few times. The V and J genes are TRBV6-1 and TRBJ2-2; 9 nucleotides align to TRBD2. The V gene's germline CDR1 is MNHNS and CDR2 SASEGT. V was pared by 2 bases and J by 3 bases, with 4 bases of the junction left unmatched. This CDR3 contains 16 residues. The DNA of the CDR3 is TGTGCCAGCAGTGAACTAGCGGGAATGGACACCGGGGAGCTGTTTTTT. This codes for CASSELAGMDTGELFF.

As for this clone: This is likely a read error, given that the CDR3 carries no conserved phenylalanine or tryptophan at its end. This chain links TRBV7-2 with TRBJ2-2; D not certain. This CDR3 is 13 amino acids long. Germline V gene sequence: CDR1 SGHTA, CDR2 FQGNSA. Here the CDR3 reads CASRSVATGELFS. Here the CDR3 DNA reads TGTGCCAGCAGGTCGGTGGCGACCGGTGAGCTGTTTTCT.

In its sample, this clone was seen many times. This may come from a read error, since a much larger clone is one base off. The gene calls are TRBV20-1 and TRBJ2-2, with 8 nucleotides matching TRBD1. The CDR3 extends over 17 amino acids. The germline V gene encodes CDR1 DFQATT and CDR2 SNEGSKA (reference sequence). In DNA form, the CDR3 reads TGCAGTGCTAGAGACTATGCCGGGACAGGAAACACCGGGGGGCTGTTTTTT. Translated: CSARDYAGTGNTGGLFF.

V is TRBV7-9 and J is TRBJ2-5; no definite D call. The V gene lost 3 bases and the J gene lost 2 bases, with 13 bases spanning the gap. CDR3 size: 15 residues. The germline gives CDR1 SEHNR, CDR2 FQNEAQ (reference sequence). The CDR3 region has the DNA TGTGCCAGCAGCTTGGGCCTCGAAAAACAAGAGACCCAGTACTTC. Translation: CASSLGLEKQETQYF.

The genes are TRBV6-5 and TRBJ2-1; no clear D. From germline, CDR1 is MNHEY and CDR2 SVGAGI. V lost 4 bases, J lost 6 bases, and 13 bases lay in between. This CDR3 comprises 14 residues. The CDR3 is CASSSGRSVNEQFF. CDR3 in DNA: TGTGCCAGCAGTTCGGGCCGCTCCGTCAATGAGCAGTTCTTC.

A few counts support this clone. This may be a read error: a much more frequent sequence differs by one nucleotide. CDR3 sequence (DNA): TGTGCCAGCAGTTACGGTGGGGGAGATAATGAAAAACTGTTTTTT. Translated, it gives CASSYGGGDNEKLFF. The genes are TRBV6-5 and TRBJ1-4, with a weak D call TRBD1 (5 bases). Trimming pared 2 bases from V and 4 bases from J, leaving 11 bases between. Germline V gene sequence: CDR1 MNHEY, CDR2 SVGAGI. The CDR3 is 15 amino acids.

The CDR3 is CSATYSRGLMNTEAFF. CDR3 nucleotide sequence: TGCAGTGCAACATACTCACGCGGACTCATGAACACTGAAGCTTTCTTT. The rearrangement uses TRBV20-1 and TRBJ1-1; D remains unclear. This CDR3 spans 16 amino acids. Trimming stripped 6 bases from V and 0 bases from J, with 20 bases between. Germline V gives CDR1 DFQATT, CDR2 SNEGSKA (reference sequence).

This clone was seen ten or more times. This may arise from a read error, as a much more abundant clone is one base away. The chain carries TRBV6-1 and TRBJ2-3, with TRBD2 identical over 10 bases. J lost 11 bases, V lost 5 bases, and 10 bases had no gene match. CDR3 length equals 14 residues. Germline V gives CDR1 MNHNS, CDR2 SASEGT. CDR3 protein: CASSRSGGAPRQYF. CDR3 bases: TGTGCCAGCAGTCGCAGCGGGGGGGCACCGAGGCAGTATTTT.

The sample holds a few counts of this clone. One end of the junction does not line up with germline, which may come from a read error. The V and J genes are TRBV6-1 and TRBJ1-5, with D uncertain. Germline V gene sequence: CDR1 MNHNS, CDR2 SASEGT. The CDR3 totals 14 residues. This chain's CDR3 is CASSELGVNHPQHF. The CDR3 DNA reads TGTGCCAGCAGTGAACTCGGGGTAAATCATCCCCAGCATTTT.

By sample fraction, this clone is medium-sized. The chain combines TRBV6-5 with TRBJ1-2; 7 bases are a match to TRBD1. With 2 bases clipped from V and 0 bases from J, the junction kept 3 bases outside the gene matches. Germline V gene data show CDR1 as MNHEY and CDR2 as SVGAGI. This CDR3 comprises 15 residues. In DNA, the CDR3 is TGTGCCAGCAGTTACCTTCAGGGGGCTAACTATGGCTACACCTTC. Its translation: CASSYLQGANYGYTF.

This clone is deemed medium-sized. V gene TRBV12-3 or TRBV12-4 combines with J gene TRBJ2-7, with D possibly being TRBD1 or TRBD2 (5 bases each). V dropped 1 base and J dropped 6 bases, with 16 bases sitting between them. The CDR3 spans 15 residues. The CDR3: CASSLDLSGRPEQYF. The DNA for the CDR3 is TGTGCCAGCAGTTTAGATTTGTCGGGGCGGCCCGAGCAGTACTTC.

Of note for this clone: One end of the junction varies from germline; a read error may be responsible. The V gene is TRBV5-1, the J gene TRBJ2-3; unclear D gene. In germline, CDR1 is SGHRS, CDR2 YFSETQ. The CDR3 is 16 amino acids. For the CDR3, the DNA is TGCGCCAGCAACTTGTCCCAGGCATGGAGTAGTGATACGCAGTATTTT. Protein sequence: CASNLSQAWSSDTQYF.

The sample holds many counts of this clone. A read error may explain this, as a much larger clone is one base away. This sequence joins TRBV4-3 and TRBJ2-1, with TRBD1 matching over 7 bases. There are 15 residues in the CDR3. Germline CDR1 and CDR2: LGHNA and YSLEER. The junction had 9 bases not matched to a gene; V was cut back by 0 bases and J by 10 bases. The CDR3 loop is CASSQEAPTGCEQFF. Written as DNA, the CDR3 is TGCGCCAGCAGCCAAGAAGCCCCGACAGGGTGCGAGCAGTTCTTC.

Concerning this clone: Its ends do not fully match the called genes, so a read error is possible. The chain is built from TRBV6-5 and TRBJ1-5; 8 nucleotides agree with TRBD1. The CDR3 length is 14 residues. From germline, CDR1 is MNHEY and CDR2 SVGAGI. CDR3 protein: CASSYGQGNQPKYF. In DNA form, the CDR3 reads TGTGCCAGCAGTTACGGACAGGGAAATCAGCCCAAGTATTTT.

Note on this clone: Without the conserved terminal phenylalanine or tryptophan, this CDR3 likely stems from a read error. The chain joins TRBV19 to TRBJ2-1; D call uncertain. Trimming cost V 3 bases and J 0 bases, with 9 bases left between them. Germline lookup yields CDR1 LNHDA and CDR2 SQIVND (reference sequence). The CDR3 length is 15 residues. This chain's CDR3 is CASSIKDLSYNEQFL. The CDR3 DNA reads as TGTGCCAGTAGTATTAAGGACCTCTCCTACAATGAGCAGTTCTTA.